The clone carrying this T cell receptor (beta chain) was seen once. This CDR3 has 18 amino acids. CDR1 is SGHTA, CDR2 FQGNSA, per germline. V was trimmed by 3 bases and J by 1 base, leaving 21 bases between them. This sample was taken from a study of T cell changes during pregnancy in multiple sclerosis. Assay: immunoSEQ multiplex PCR; the TCRdb copy retains only in-frame clones and omits some. This table holds about 69,000 clones, around 90% found once. The source is a female donor in good health, enrolled as a control in a pregnancy study. The rearrangement joins TRBV7-2 to TRBJ1-1, with D unresolved. Source: CD4+ T cells from peripheral blood mononuclear cells, taken in the third trimester of pregnancy. The DNA for the CDR3 is TGTGCCAGCAGCTTGGGAGCGGCGACCTTAGGAAAGAACACTGAAGCTTTCTTT. This gives the protein CASSLGAATLGKNTEAFF.